This T cell receptor beta chain comes out of a study of blood T cells in healthy people across ages. Study conclusions and caveats: CMV status of donors was not determined, possibly confounding expanded clonotype changes. TCR beta diversity was tightly associated with the proportion of naive T cells.

Germline loops: CDR1 SGHRS, CDR2 YFSETQ. V lost 7 bases and J 0 bases, leaving 11 bases between the germline ends. This CDR3 comprises 15 residues. As regards this clonotype: Its cognate antigen is unknown.

With a J-beta primer mix and a sample-barcoded 5' primer, a second PCR ran about 6 to 11 cycles. One entry per CDR3 protein results from TCRdb running MiXCR on the 5' RACE reads. The table records around 500,000 distinct CDR3 sequences, around 27% of them present only once. These data were likewise used in another study, on T cells of mothers and their children. Turning to that study: At a sensitivity of about 92 clones per million clonotypes, no persistent microchimeric T cell clones appeared.

The sample comprised blood. The sequence was obtained from a boy between 2 and 10 years old in good health. The chain is built from TRBV5-1 and TRBJ2-6, with D perhaps TRBD2 (6 bases). CDR3 bases: TGCGCCAGCCACCCCGGGGGCTCTGGGGCCAACGTCCTGACTTTC. It codes for CASHPGGSGANVLTF.